A selection of T cell receptor beta chains follows, all from one sample in a study of control samples from healthy donors and cancer patients. Profiled with immunoSEQ multiplex PCR; TCRdb holds only in-frame clones, not every one. The table lists around 89,000 clones, 82% of them singletons. The sequencing input was blood. The receptors here all came from a woman aged 55-70 years in good health. CDR3s include the opening cysteine and the closing phenylalanine or tryptophan. Each record gives: D gene, clone size, J gene, V gene, CDR3 length, CDR3 protein, CDR3 DNA. D genes are given only for firm matches. Part of the rows lack a size; the others show once, few, many or a class for expanded clones.

d_call: -; clone_size: -; j_call: TRBJ2-7; v_call: TRBV9; cdr3_length: 14; cdr3_aa: CASSVKERSYEQYF; cdr3_nt: TGTGCCAGCAGCGTGAAGGAACGGTCCTACGAGCAGTACTTC
d_call: TRBD2; clone_size: few; j_call: TRBJ2-3; v_call: TRBV7-9; cdr3_length: 15; cdr3_aa: CASSARLASTDTQYF; cdr3_nt: TGTGCCAGCAGCGCCCGACTAGCGAGCACAGATACGCAGTATTTT
d_call: TRBD2; clone_size: once; j_call: TRBJ2-3; v_call: TRBV6-5; cdr3_length: 13; cdr3_aa: CASSPGTSGTQYF; cdr3_nt: TGTGCCAGCAGTCCAGGGACTAGCGGGACTCAGTATTTT
d_call: -; clone_size: -; j_call: TRBJ2-3; v_call: TRBV10-3; cdr3_length: 15; cdr3_aa: CAISELVGGTDTQYF; cdr3_nt: TGTGCCATCAGTGAACTCGTCGGAGGCACGGATACGCAGTATTTT
d_call: -; clone_size: -; j_call: TRBJ2-2; v_call: TRBV14; cdr3_length: 15; cdr3_aa: CASSQVGGSTGELFF; cdr3_nt: TGTGCCAGCAGCCAGGTCGGAGGATCTACCGGGGAGCTGTTTTTT
d_call: TRBD2; clone_size: -; j_call: TRBJ2-2; v_call: TRBV18; cdr3_length: 16; cdr3_aa: CASAGLAGAGGGELFF; cdr3_nt: TGTGCCAGCGCTGGACTAGCGGGAGCAGGAGGCGGGGAGCTGTTTTTT
d_call: -; clone_size: -; j_call: TRBJ2-7; v_call: TRBV18; cdr3_length: 15; cdr3_aa: CASSPTGTPTYEQYF; cdr3_nt: TGTGCCAGCTCACCAACCGGGACACCAACCTACGAGCAGTACTTC
d_call: -; clone_size: -; j_call: TRBJ2-7; v_call: TRBV2; cdr3_length: 13; cdr3_aa: CASLTEGAYEQYF; cdr3_nt: TGTGCCAGCCTAACGGAGGGGGCCTACGAGCAGTACTTC
d_call: TRBD1; clone_size: -; j_call: TRBJ1-2; v_call: TRBV9; cdr3_length: 13; cdr3_aa: CASSVDRGFGYTF; cdr3_nt: TGTGCCAGCAGCGTGGACAGGGGATTTGGCTACACCTTC
d_call: TRBD2; clone_size: -; j_call: TRBJ2-1; v_call: TRBV7-9; cdr3_length: 14; cdr3_aa: CASSSTAGVGEQFF; cdr3_nt: TGTGCCAGCAGCTCGACAGCGGGAGTAGGTGAGCAGTTCTTC
d_call: TRBD1; clone_size: -; j_call: TRBJ1-5; v_call: TRBV6-5; cdr3_length: 13; cdr3_aa: CASTPGGSQPQHF; cdr3_nt: TGTGCCAGCACTCCAGGGGGCAGTCAGCCCCAGCATTTT
d_call: -; clone_size: -; j_call: TRBJ1-4; v_call: TRBV5-5; cdr3_length: 14; cdr3_aa: CASSLERGYEKLFF; cdr3_nt: TGTGCCAGCAGCTTGGAAAGGGGGTATGAAAAACTGTTTTTT
d_call: -; clone_size: -; j_call: TRBJ2-7; v_call: TRBV10-3; cdr3_length: 14; cdr3_aa: CAISGSQPLYEQYF; cdr3_nt: TGTGCCATCAGTGGTAGCCAACCCCTCTACGAGCAGTACTTC
d_call: TRBD1; clone_size: once; j_call: TRBJ1-2; v_call: TRBV6-5; cdr3_length: 14; cdr3_aa: CASSKGGPGYGYTF; cdr3_nt: TGTGCCAGCAGCAAAGGGGGCCCCGGCTATGGCTACACCTTC
d_call: TRBD1; clone_size: -; j_call: TRBJ2-5; v_call: TRBV5-6; cdr3_length: 15; cdr3_aa: CASSLWTGRQETQYF; cdr3_nt: TGTGCCAGCAGCTTGTGGACAGGGCGGCAAGAGACCCAGTACTTC
d_call: -; clone_size: -; j_call: TRBJ2-5; v_call: TRBV27; cdr3_length: 14; cdr3_aa: CASSLTGFQETQYF; cdr3_nt: TGTGCCAGCAGTCTCACAGGCTTTCAAGAGACCCAGTACTTC
d_call: TRBD1; clone_size: -; j_call: TRBJ2-7; v_call: TRBV23-1; cdr3_length: 15; cdr3_aa: CASVAGTGVSYEQYF; cdr3_nt: TGCGCCAGCGTCGCCGGGACAGGAGTCTCCTACGAGCAGTACTTC
d_call: -; clone_size: -; j_call: TRBJ1-1; v_call: TRBV7-9; cdr3_length: 14; cdr3_aa: CASRGGTGNTEAFF; cdr3_nt: TGTGCCAGCAGGGGGGGCACGGGGAACACTGAAGCTTTCTTT
d_call: -; clone_size: -; j_call: TRBJ1-1; v_call: TRBV6-2/TRBV6-3; cdr3_length: 13; cdr3_aa: CASSYSENTEAFF; cdr3_nt: TGTGCCAGCAGTTACTCCGAGAACACTGAAGCTTTCTTT
d_call: TRBD1; clone_size: -; j_call: TRBJ1-6; v_call: TRBV4-1; cdr3_length: 18; cdr3_aa: CASSQDTIRRGLGPPLHF; cdr3_nt: TGCGCCAGCAGCCAAGATACTATCCGCAGGGGGCTGGGTCCACCCCTCCACTTT
d_call: TRBD2; clone_size: -; j_call: TRBJ2-1; v_call: TRBV29-1; cdr3_length: 16; cdr3_aa: CSVEGLGGGRQFEQFF; cdr3_nt: TGCAGCGTTGAAGGGCTCGGGGGGGGGCGTCAATTTGAGCAGTTCTTC
d_call: -; clone_size: few; j_call: TRBJ1-2; v_call: TRBV6-6; cdr3_length: 13; cdr3_aa: CASSYGRSYGYTF; cdr3_nt: TGTGCCAGCAGTTACGGACGGTCCTATGGCTACACCTTC
d_call: -; clone_size: -; j_call: TRBJ2-1; v_call: TRBV6-2/TRBV6-3; cdr3_length: 13; cdr3_aa: CASSAGPYNEQFF; cdr3_nt: TGTGCCAGCAGTGCAGGGCCCTACAATGAGCAGTTCTTC
d_call: -; clone_size: -; j_call: TRBJ1-1; v_call: TRBV5-1; cdr3_length: 18; cdr3_aa: CASSFWTGGTTRNTEAFF; cdr3_nt: TGCGCCAGCAGCTTTTGGACCGGGGGGACAACAAGGAACACTGAAGCTTTCTTT
d_call: -; clone_size: -; j_call: TRBJ1-2; v_call: TRBV10-2; cdr3_length: 14; cdr3_aa: CASSLGSQGYGYTF; cdr3_nt: TGCGCCAGCAGTTTGGGGTCTCAGGGCTATGGCTACACCTTC
d_call: TRBD1; clone_size: -; j_call: TRBJ1-5; v_call: TRBV7-9; cdr3_length: 16; cdr3_aa: CASDQSGTGGTQPQHF; cdr3_nt: TGTGCCAGCGACCAATCCGGGACAGGGGGAACACAGCCCCAGCATTTT
d_call: -; clone_size: -; j_call: TRBJ1-6; v_call: TRBV10-3; cdr3_length: 13; cdr3_aa: CAISDRQSSPLHF; cdr3_nt: TGTGCCATCAGTGATAGGCAGAGTTCACCCCTCCACTTT
d_call: -; clone_size: -; j_call: TRBJ2-3; v_call: TRBV5-1; cdr3_length: 12; cdr3_aa: CASREGADTQYF; cdr3_nt: TGCGCCAGCAGGGAGGGCGCAGATACGCAGTATTTT
d_call: -; clone_size: -; j_call: TRBJ1-5; v_call: TRBV27; cdr3_length: 14; cdr3_aa: CASSLSHGNQPQHF; cdr3_nt: TGTGCCAGCAGTTTATCGCACGGCAATCAGCCCCAGCATTTT
d_call: TRBD2; clone_size: once; j_call: TRBJ2-1; v_call: TRBV2; cdr3_length: 17; cdr3_aa: CASSGPRTSGGYNEQFF; cdr3_nt: TGTGCCAGCAGTGGCCCGCGGACTAGCGGGGGTTACAATGAGCAGTTCTTC
d_call: TRBD1; clone_size: -; j_call: TRBJ1-5; v_call: TRBV10-3; cdr3_length: 16; cdr3_aa: CAISESTGTGNQPQHF; cdr3_nt: TGTGCCATCAGTGAGTCGACTGGGACAGGCAATCAGCCCCAGCATTTT
d_call: -; clone_size: -; j_call: TRBJ2-5; v_call: TRBV7-8; cdr3_length: 19; cdr3_aa: CASSLGAAGSAFSKETQYF; cdr3_nt: TGTGCCAGCAGCTTAGGGGCCGCGGGGAGCGCATTTTCGAAAGAGACCCAGTACTTC
d_call: -; clone_size: -; j_call: TRBJ1-1; v_call: TRBV4-1; cdr3_length: 13; cdr3_aa: CASSQGEYPEAFF; cdr3_nt: TGCGCCAGCAGCCAAGGGGAATATCCTGAAGCTTTCTTT
d_call: -; clone_size: -; j_call: TRBJ1-2; v_call: TRBV4-2; cdr3_length: 15; cdr3_aa: CASSQDRAVPYGYTF; cdr3_nt: TGTGCCAGCAGCCAAGATAGGGCCGTTCCTTATGGCTACACCTTC
d_call: TRBD1; clone_size: -; j_call: TRBJ1-4; v_call: TRBV2; cdr3_length: 16; cdr3_aa: CASSTRGGTVNEKLFF; cdr3_nt: TGTGCCAGCAGTACCCGGGGGGGGACAGTTAATGAAAAACTGTTTTTT
d_call: -; clone_size: -; j_call: TRBJ1-5; v_call: TRBV3-1/TRBV3-2; cdr3_length: 14; cdr3_aa: CASSDFGSNQPQHF; cdr3_nt: TGTGCCAGCAGTGATTTCGGTAGCAATCAGCCCCAGCATTTT
d_call: TRBD2; clone_size: once; j_call: TRBJ2-5; v_call: TRBV9; cdr3_length: 17; cdr3_aa: CASSVDGGGAGQETQYF; cdr3_nt: TGTGCCAGCAGCGTAGATGGCGGGGGGGCCGGCCAAGAGACCCAGTACTTC
d_call: -; clone_size: -; j_call: TRBJ2-6; v_call: TRBV29-1; cdr3_length: 14; cdr3_aa: CSVRRTSGANVLTF; cdr3_nt: TGCAGCGTCCGAAGGACATCTGGGGCCAACGTCCTGACTTTC
d_call: -; clone_size: -; j_call: TRBJ2-4; v_call: TRBV9; cdr3_length: 15; cdr3_aa: CASSVGPGAKNIQYF; cdr3_nt: TGTGCCAGCAGCGTAGGGCCGGGGGCCAAAAACATTCAGTACTTC
d_call: TRBD1; clone_size: -; j_call: TRBJ2-7; v_call: TRBV7-9; cdr3_length: 12; cdr3_aa: CASRRDRDRQYF; cdr3_nt: TGTGCCAGCAGACGCGACCGGGACAGGCAGTACTTC
d_call: -; clone_size: -; j_call: TRBJ2-1; v_call: TRBV4-1; cdr3_length: 14; cdr3_aa: CASSQPNLGVEQFF; cdr3_nt: TGCGCCAGCAGCCAGCCCAACTTGGGAGTGGAACAGTTCTTC
d_call: -; clone_size: -; j_call: TRBJ2-6; v_call: TRBV5-1; cdr3_length: 13; cdr3_aa: CASRSSGANVLTF; cdr3_nt: TGCGCCAGCAGGAGCTCTGGGGCCAACGTCCTGACTTTC
d_call: -; clone_size: -; j_call: TRBJ1-6; v_call: TRBV28; cdr3_length: 12; cdr3_aa: CASGAKSSPLHF; cdr3_nt: TGTGCCAGTGGTGCAAAAAGTTCACCCCTCCACTTT
d_call: -; clone_size: -; j_call: TRBJ1-1; v_call: TRBV11-2; cdr3_length: 13; cdr3_aa: CASTPQGGTEAFF; cdr3_nt: TGTGCCAGCACCCCACAAGGGGGCACTGAAGCTTTCTTT
d_call: -; clone_size: few; j_call: TRBJ1-5; v_call: TRBV5-1; cdr3_length: 13; cdr3_aa: CASSLDQGQPQHF; cdr3_nt: TGCGCCAGCAGCTTGGACCAGGGACAGCCCCAGCATTTT
d_call: -; clone_size: -; j_call: TRBJ2-1; v_call: TRBV7-9; cdr3_length: 16; cdr3_aa: CASSARLVGSYNEQFF; cdr3_nt: TGTGCCAGCAGCGCCAGACTAGTGGGCTCCTACAATGAGCAGTTCTTC
d_call: -; clone_size: -; j_call: TRBJ1-2; v_call: TRBV28; cdr3_length: 12; cdr3_aa: CASSSTLATVTF; cdr3_nt: TGTGCCAGCAGTTCCACTTTAGCAACTGTCACCTTC
d_call: -; clone_size: -; j_call: TRBJ1-4; v_call: TRBV5-6; cdr3_length: 16; cdr3_aa: CASSSPGTPKGEKLFF; cdr3_nt: TGTGCCAGCAGCTCACCCGGGACCCCAAAGGGTGAAAAACTGTTTTTT
d_call: TRBD2; clone_size: -; j_call: TRBJ2-2; v_call: TRBV27; cdr3_length: 15; cdr3_aa: CASGWGREGTGELFF; cdr3_nt: TGTGCCAGCGGTTGGGGGCGGGAGGGCACCGGGGAGCTGTTTTTT
d_call: -; clone_size: -; j_call: TRBJ1-4; v_call: TRBV18; cdr3_length: 13; cdr3_aa: CATQLGRNEKLFF; cdr3_nt: TGTGCCACCCAACTAGGTCGTAATGAAAAACTGTTTTTT